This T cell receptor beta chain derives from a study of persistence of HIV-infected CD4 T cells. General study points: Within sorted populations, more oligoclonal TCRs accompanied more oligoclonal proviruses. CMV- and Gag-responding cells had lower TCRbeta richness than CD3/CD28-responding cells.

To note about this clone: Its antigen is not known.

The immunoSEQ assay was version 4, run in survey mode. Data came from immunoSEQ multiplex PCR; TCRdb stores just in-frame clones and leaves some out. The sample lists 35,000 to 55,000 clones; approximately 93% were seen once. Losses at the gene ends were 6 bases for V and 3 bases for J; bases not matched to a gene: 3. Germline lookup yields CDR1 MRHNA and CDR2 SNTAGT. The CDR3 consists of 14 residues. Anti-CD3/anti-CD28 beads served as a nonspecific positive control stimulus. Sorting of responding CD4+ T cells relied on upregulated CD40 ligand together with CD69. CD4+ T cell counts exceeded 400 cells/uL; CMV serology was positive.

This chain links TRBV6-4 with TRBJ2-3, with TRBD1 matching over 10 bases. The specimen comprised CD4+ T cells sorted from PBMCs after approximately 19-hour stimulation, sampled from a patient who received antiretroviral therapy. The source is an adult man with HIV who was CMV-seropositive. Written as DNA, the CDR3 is TGTGCCAGCAGAAAGGACAGGGGGACAGATACGCAGTATTTT. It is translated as CASRKDRGTDTQYF.